A selection of T cell receptor beta chains follows, all from one sample in a study of CD8 T cells in Susac syndrome. One entry per CDR3 protein results from TCRdb running MiXCR on the immunoSEQ multiplex PCR reads. The table shows around 190,000 distinct CDR3 sequences, with 80% to 95% occurring only once. Sequencing was carried out using CD4+ T cells from PBMCs. All receptors come from a human donor in good health. The CDR3 runs from the conserved cysteine through the conserved F or W. The D gene is left open where the match is weak. Expanded clones get a size class; other rows say once, few or many, or leave the size out.

V gene: TRBV5-1
D gene: .
clone size: once
J gene: TRBJ1-2
CDR3 DNA: TGCGCCAGCAGCTTTGGTTTGGGCAGGAGACTATCAGATGGCTACACCTTC
CDR3 protein: CASSFGLGRRLSDGYTF

V gene: TRBV28
D gene: TRBD1
clone size: .
J gene: TRBJ2-5
CDR3 DNA: TGTGCCAGCAGTGGAACGACAGGGGCGGTGGAGACCCAGTACTTC
CDR3 protein: CASSGTTGAVETQYF

V gene: TRBV6-1
D gene: TRBD2
clone size: .
J gene: TRBJ2-1
CDR3 DNA: TGTGCCAGTTCCTATCTTGCGGGGGGCGCCCCCTACAATGAGCAGTTCTTC
CDR3 protein: CASSYLAGGAPYNEQFF

V gene: TRBV10-3
D gene: .
clone size: .
J gene: TRBJ2-5
CDR3 DNA: TGTGCCATCAAGGCCGACCAAGAGCCCCAGTACTTC
CDR3 protein: CAIKADQEPQYF

V gene: TRBV20-1
D gene: TRBD1
clone size: .
J gene: TRBJ1-5
CDR3 DNA: TGCAGTGCTCAGACAGGGGGCAATCAGCCCCAGCATTTT
CDR3 protein: CSAQTGGNQPQHF

V gene: TRBV7-9
D gene: .
clone size: once
J gene: TRBJ1-2
CDR3 DNA: TGTGCCAGCAGCTTCTCCTTCACTGGATGGTATGGCTACACCTTC
CDR3 protein: CASSFSFTGWYGYTF

V gene: TRBV6-5
D gene: .
clone size: .
J gene: TRBJ2-1
CDR3 DNA: TGTGCCAGCAGTTTTGGGCATCTGACTAGAGATGAGCAGTTCTTC
CDR3 protein: CASSFGHLTRDEQFF

V gene: TRBV29-1
D gene: .
clone size: .
J gene: TRBJ1-1
CDR3 DNA: TGCAGCGTTTCTAAGGGGGGGAACACTGAAGCTTTCTTT
CDR3 protein: CSVSKGGNTEAFF

V gene: TRBV10-3
D gene: .
clone size: once
J gene: TRBJ2-2
CDR3 DNA: TGTGCCATCAGCCGATCGGCCGGGGAGCTGTTTTTT
CDR3 protein: CAISRSAGELFF

V gene: TRBV14
D gene: .
clone size: .
J gene: TRBJ1-2
CDR3 DNA: TGTGCCAGCAGCCAACCACCGGCTGGTGGCTACACCTTC
CDR3 protein: CASSQPPAGGYTF

V gene: TRBV29-1
D gene: TRBD1
clone size: .
J gene: TRBJ1-1
CDR3 DNA: TGCAGCGCCCACCCCAGGGGGACCGACACTGAAGCTTTCTTT
CDR3 protein: CSAHPRGTDTEAFF

V gene: TRBV5-1
D gene: TRBD1
clone size: .
J gene: TRBJ2-2
CDR3 DNA: TGCGCCAGCAGCTTCAGACAGGGGGCCGGCACCGGGGAGCTGTTTTTT
CDR3 protein: CASSFRQGAGTGELFF

V gene: TRBV7-3
D gene: .
clone size: .
J gene: TRBJ2-3
CDR3 DNA: TGTGCCAGCAGCTCCGACTCCTACACAGATACGCAGTATTTT
CDR3 protein: CASSSDSYTDTQYF

V gene: TRBV28
D gene: TRBD2
clone size: .
J gene: TRBJ2-1
CDR3 DNA: TGTGCCAGCAACCGAGTTAGCGGGGTCCCCAATGAGCAGTTCTTC
CDR3 protein: CASNRVSGVPNEQFF

V gene: TRBV5-1
D gene: .
clone size: .
J gene: TRBJ1-5
CDR3 DNA: TGCGCCAGCAGGTTGGACCCGAACGCCAATCAGCCCCAGCATTTT
CDR3 protein: CASRLDPNANQPQHF

V gene: TRBV7-3
D gene: TRBD2
clone size: .
J gene: TRBJ2-7
CDR3 DNA: TGTGCCAGCAGCTTGGCGGGGGGTCTCGGGACCTACGAGCAGTACTTC
CDR3 protein: CASSLAGGLGTYEQYF

V gene: TRBV6-2/TRBV6-3
D gene: .
clone size: .
J gene: TRBJ1-2
CDR3 DNA: TGTGCCAGTACAGGGACCGTCTATGGCTACACCTTC
CDR3 protein: CASTGTVYGYTF

V gene: TRBV7-2
D gene: .
clone size: .
J gene: TRBJ2-3
CDR3 DNA: TGTGCCAGCAGCCCCCAGTGGCTCACAGATACGCAGTATTTT
CDR3 protein: CASSPQWLTDTQYF

V gene: TRBV15
D gene: .
clone size: .
J gene: TRBJ1-1
CDR3 DNA: TGTGCCACCAGCAGAGATCATTCTTCAGCTTTCTTT
CDR3 protein: CATSRDHSSAFF

V gene: TRBV5-1
D gene: .
clone size: .
J gene: TRBJ1-1
CDR3 DNA: TGCGCCAGCAGCTTGGTACAGAGGAACACTGAAGCTTTCTTT
CDR3 protein: CASSLVQRNTEAFF

V gene: TRBV2
D gene: .
clone size: .
J gene: TRBJ1-1
CDR3 DNA: TGTGCCAGCAGTATTGACAGGCGCACTGAAGCTTTCTTT
CDR3 protein: CASSIDRRTEAFF

V gene: TRBV27
D gene: .
clone size: once
J gene: TRBJ2-7
CDR3 DNA: TGTGCCAGCAGTTTATTAGGGGACCTTTACGAGCAGTACTTC
CDR3 protein: CASSLLGDLYEQYF

V gene: TRBV7-2
D gene: TRBD1
clone size: .
J gene: TRBJ1-2
CDR3 DNA: TGTGCCAGCAGCCTAGACGGACAGGTCTATGGCTACACCTTC
CDR3 protein: CASSLDGQVYGYTF

V gene: TRBV19
D gene: .
clone size: .
J gene: TRBJ1-1
CDR3 DNA: TGTGCCAGTAGCGGAGCGAGGGGAGGTTACGGTGAAGCTTTCTTT
CDR3 protein: CASSGARGGYGEAFF

V gene: TRBV15
D gene: TRBD1
clone size: few
J gene: TRBJ2-1
CDR3 DNA: TGTGCCACCAGCAGTGGACAGGGGGCCTACAATGAGCAGTTCTTC
CDR3 protein: CATSSGQGAYNEQFF

V gene: TRBV19
D gene: TRBD1
clone size: .
J gene: TRBJ1-5
CDR3 DNA: TGTGCCAGTAGTATCCAGGGGGCCCCACTCGGGCATTTT
CDR3 protein: CASSIQGAPLGHF

V gene: TRBV20-1
D gene: TRBD2
clone size: .
J gene: TRBJ2-2
CDR3 DNA: TGCAGTGCTCCGGGGGGGACGAACACCGGGGAGCTGTTTTTT
CDR3 protein: CSAPGGTNTGELFF

V gene: TRBV18
D gene: TRBD2
clone size: once
J gene: TRBJ2-1
CDR3 DNA: TGTGCCAGCTCACCCCGAAGCGGGACCTACAATGAGCAGTTCTTC
CDR3 protein: CASSPRSGTYNEQFF

V gene: TRBV3-1
D gene: .
clone size: .
J gene: TRBJ2-6
CDR3 DNA: TGTGCCAGCAGCCAATCAAGGAGTGGGGCCAACGTCCTGACTTTC
CDR3 protein: CASSQSRSGANVLTF

V gene: TRBV5-6
D gene: .
clone size: .
J gene: TRBJ2-5
CDR3 DNA: TGTGCCAGCAGCTTGGCTGGACTGGGGCAGGAGACCCAGTACTTC
CDR3 protein: CASSLAGLGQETQYF

V gene: TRBV29-1
D gene: TRBD1
clone size: .
J gene: TRBJ1-1
CDR3 DNA: TGCAGCGTACCTATACAGGGGGCTGCTGAAGCTTTCTTT
CDR3 protein: CSVPIQGAAEAFF

V gene: TRBV6-2/TRBV6-3
D gene: .
clone size: .
J gene: TRBJ1-2
CDR3 DNA: TGTGCCAGCAGTTACGGCCGCTATGGCTACACCTTC
CDR3 protein: CASSYGRYGYTF

V gene: TRBV30
D gene: .
clone size: .
J gene: TRBJ1-3
CDR3 DNA: TGTGCCCCCATCCACGGGTTCTACGGAAACACCATATATTTT
CDR3 protein: CAPIHGFYGNTIYF

V gene: TRBV6-1
D gene: .
clone size: .
J gene: TRBJ2-2
CDR3 DNA: TGTGCCAGCAAGGTCAACGGCCTGGCGAACACCGGGGAGCTGTTTTTT
CDR3 protein: CASKVNGLANTGELFF

V gene: TRBV6-5
D gene: .
clone size: .
J gene: TRBJ2-2
CDR3 DNA: TGTGCCAGCAGGGGGGCGGGCGCCGGCACCGGGGAGCTGTTTTTT
CDR3 protein: CASRGAGAGTGELFF

V gene: TRBV15
D gene: .
clone size: .
J gene: TRBJ1-4
CDR3 DNA: TGTGCCACCAGGACAATGGGTCTTTCCGGGGGATACGAAAAACTGTTTTTT
CDR3 protein: CATRTMGLSGGYEKLFF

V gene: TRBV2
D gene: .
clone size: .
J gene: TRBJ1-6
CDR3 DNA: TGTGCCAGCAGTGAAGTAAGTGGCAGGGGAAGCTCCTATAATTCACCCCTCCACTTT
CDR3 protein: CASSEVSGRGSSYNSPLHF

V gene: TRBV7-7
D gene: .
clone size: .
J gene: TRBJ1-2
CDR3 DNA: TGTGCTAGCAGCTTACCCCGGGACTCCTATGGCTACACCTTC
CDR3 protein: CASSLPRDSYGYTF

V gene: TRBV19
D gene: .
clone size: .
J gene: TRBJ1-5
CDR3 DNA: TGTGCCAGTACTGGGCCGCCCGCGGATCAGCCCCAGCATTTT
CDR3 protein: CASTGPPADQPQHF

V gene: TRBV29-1
D gene: .
clone size: .
J gene: TRBJ1-1
CDR3 DNA: TGCAGCGGTAGCAACACTGAAGCTTTCTTT
CDR3 protein: CSGSNTEAFF

V gene: TRBV12-3/TRBV12-4
D gene: .
clone size: .
J gene: TRBJ1-2
CDR3 DNA: TGTGCCAGCAGCCGAGGGACCGGTTTAGGTGGCTACACCTTC
CDR3 protein: CASSRGTGLGGYTF

V gene: TRBV7-4
D gene: TRBD1
clone size: .
J gene: TRBJ1-5
CDR3 DNA: TGTGCCAGCAGCTCGCCCCGGACAGGGTTCCGGCAGCCCCAGCATTTT
CDR3 protein: CASSSPRTGFRQPQHF

V gene: TRBV7-3
D gene: .
clone size: once
J gene: TRBJ1-2
CDR3 DNA: TGTGCCAGCAGCTCCGACGGAGGAGGAGGGGTGCCGTATGGCTACACCTTC
CDR3 protein: CASSSDGGGGVPYGYTF

V gene: TRBV19
D gene: TRBD2
clone size: .
J gene: TRBJ2-3
CDR3 DNA: TGTGCCAGTAGTATCCAAGCGGGGGGACGCACAGATACGCAGTATTTT
CDR3 protein: CASSIQAGGRTDTQYF

V gene: TRBV14
D gene: TRBD1
clone size: .
J gene: TRBJ2-1
CDR3 DNA: TGTGCCAGCAGCCTGGACAGGGGACCTGGGTCCTACAATGAGCAGTTCTTC
CDR3 protein: CASSLDRGPGSYNEQFF

V gene: TRBV5-4
D gene: .
clone size: .
J gene: TRBJ2-3
CDR3 DNA: TGTGCCAGCAGCTTGGACACACACAGTTCAGATACGCAGTATTTT
CDR3 protein: CASSLDTHSSDTQYF

V gene: TRBV3-1
D gene: TRBD2
clone size: .
J gene: TRBJ2-5
CDR3 DNA: TGTGCCAGCAGCCACGCCGGGACTAGCGGGGGGGTGCCTCTGGAGACCCAGTACTTC
CDR3 protein: CASSHAGTSGGVPLETQYF

V gene: TRBV9
D gene: TRBD2
clone size: once
J gene: TRBJ2-5
CDR3 DNA: TGTGCCAGCAGCGTAGTGGCTAGCGGGGGGTCGGAGACCCAGTACTTC
CDR3 protein: CASSVVASGGSETQYF

V gene: TRBV6-5
D gene: .
clone size: .
J gene: TRBJ2-3
CDR3 DNA: TGTGCCAGCAGTTACGCAGAGAGTCGTACAGATACGCAGTATTTT
CDR3 protein: CASSYAESRTDTQYF

V gene: TRBV12-3/TRBV12-4
D gene: .
clone size: .
J gene: TRBJ1-6
CDR3 DNA: TGTGCCAGCAGTTTAGACACCGGGGTGGGGCTAAATTCACCCCTCCACTTT
CDR3 protein: CASSLDTGVGLNSPLHF

V gene: TRBV12-3/TRBV12-4
D gene: .
clone size: .
J gene: TRBJ2-2
CDR3 DNA: TGTGCCAGCAGGCCTCATGCACCCACCGGGGAGCTGTTTTTT
CDR3 protein: CASRPHAPTGELFF

V gene: TRBV12-3/TRBV12-4
D gene: TRBD1
clone size: .
J gene: TRBJ2-7
CDR3 DNA: TGTGCCAGCTCCCCAGGGGGCGCAGTCTACGAGCAGTACTTC
CDR3 protein: CASSPGGAVYEQYF

V gene: TRBV6-5
D gene: .
clone size: .
J gene: TRBJ1-2
CDR3 DNA: TGTGCCAGCAGTTACGGGCAGGGGAGACTATTCGGTGGCTACACCTTC
CDR3 protein: CASSYGQGRLFGGYTF

V gene: TRBV19
D gene: .
clone size: .
J gene: TRBJ2-6
CDR3 DNA: TGTGCCAGTAGTATTAGGGCGGCTGGGGCCAACGTCCTGACTTTC
CDR3 protein: CASSIRAAGANVLTF

V gene: TRBV7-9
D gene: .
clone size: .
J gene: TRBJ1-1
CDR3 DNA: TGTGCCAGCAGCTCATCAATTAGGGGCACTGAAGCTTTCTTT
CDR3 protein: CASSSSIRGTEAFF

V gene: TRBV12-3/TRBV12-4
D gene: TRBD1
clone size: few
J gene: TRBJ1-1
CDR3 DNA: TGTGCCAGCAGCCGACAGGGTCGGAACACTGAAGCTTTCTTT
CDR3 protein: CASSRQGRNTEAFF

V gene: TRBV15
D gene: .
clone size: .
J gene: TRBJ1-4
CDR3 DNA: TGTGCCACCAGCAGAGGAGGGTTTGGTGAAAAACTGTTTTTT
CDR3 protein: CATSRGGFGEKLFF

V gene: TRBV20-1
D gene: .
clone size: .
J gene: TRBJ1-4
CDR3 DNA: TGCAGTGCCACTGGGGACGGGGCAACTAATGAAAAACTGTTTTTT
CDR3 protein: CSATGDGATNEKLFF

V gene: TRBV5-1
D gene: .
clone size: .
J gene: TRBJ2-7
CDR3 DNA: TGCGCCAGCAGCCCACTGCGGGGCAGTCTCTACGAGCAGTACTTC
CDR3 protein: CASSPLRGSLYEQYF